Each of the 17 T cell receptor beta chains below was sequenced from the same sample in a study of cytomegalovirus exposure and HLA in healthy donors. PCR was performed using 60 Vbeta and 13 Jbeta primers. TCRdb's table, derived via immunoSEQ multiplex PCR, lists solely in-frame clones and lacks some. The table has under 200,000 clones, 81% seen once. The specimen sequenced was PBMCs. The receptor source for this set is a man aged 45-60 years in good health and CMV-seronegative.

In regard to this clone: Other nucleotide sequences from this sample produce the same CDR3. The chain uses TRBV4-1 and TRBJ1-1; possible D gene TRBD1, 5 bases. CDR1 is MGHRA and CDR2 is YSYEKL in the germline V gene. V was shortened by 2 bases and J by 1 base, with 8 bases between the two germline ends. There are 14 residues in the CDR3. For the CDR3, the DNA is TGCGCCAGCAGCCAACTCCAGGGGAACACTGAAGCTTTCTTT. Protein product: CASSQLQGNTEAFF.

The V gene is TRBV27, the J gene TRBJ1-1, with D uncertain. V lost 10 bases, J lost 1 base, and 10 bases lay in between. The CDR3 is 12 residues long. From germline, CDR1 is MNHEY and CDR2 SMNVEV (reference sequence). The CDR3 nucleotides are TGTGCCACCGGACGGGGGAACACTGAAGCTTTCTTT. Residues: CATGRGNTEAFF.

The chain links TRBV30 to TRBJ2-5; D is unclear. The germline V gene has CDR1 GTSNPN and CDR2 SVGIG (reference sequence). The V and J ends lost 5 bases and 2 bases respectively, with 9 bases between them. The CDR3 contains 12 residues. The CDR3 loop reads CAWSRDQETQYF. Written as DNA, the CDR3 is TGTGCCTGGTCGAGAGATCAAGAGACCCAGTACTTC. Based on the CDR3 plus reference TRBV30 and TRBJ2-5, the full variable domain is SQTIHQWPATLVQPVGSPLSLECTVEGTSNPNLYWYRQAAGRGLQLLFYSVGIGQISSEVPQNLSASRPQDRQFILSSKKLLLSDSGFYLCAWSRDQETQYFGPGTRLLVL.

The CDR3 sequence is CSVEGTGAWEQFF. For the CDR3, the DNA is TGCAGCGTTGAGGGGACAGGGGCTTGGGAGCAGTTCTTC. V usage is TRBV29-1 and J usage is TRBJ2-1, with TRBD1 matching over 10 bases. V shed 3 bases and J 10 bases; nucleotides not matched to a gene: 6. This CDR3 contains 13 residues. Germline V gives CDR1 SQVTM, CDR2 ANQGSEA.

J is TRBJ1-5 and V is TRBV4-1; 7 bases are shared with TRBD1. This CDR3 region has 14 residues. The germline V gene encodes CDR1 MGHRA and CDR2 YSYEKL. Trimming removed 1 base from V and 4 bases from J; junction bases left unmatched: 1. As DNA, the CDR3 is TGCGCCAGCAGCCAAGCAGGGGGGAATCAGCCCCAGCATTTT. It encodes CASSQAGGNQPQHF.

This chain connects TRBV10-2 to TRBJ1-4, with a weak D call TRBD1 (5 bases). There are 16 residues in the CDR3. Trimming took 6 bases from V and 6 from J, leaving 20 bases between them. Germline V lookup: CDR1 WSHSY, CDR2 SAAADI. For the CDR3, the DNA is TGCGCCAGCAGAAACTACCGGGGCCGGGGGGATGAAAAACTGTTTTTT. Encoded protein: CASRNYRGRGDEKLFF.

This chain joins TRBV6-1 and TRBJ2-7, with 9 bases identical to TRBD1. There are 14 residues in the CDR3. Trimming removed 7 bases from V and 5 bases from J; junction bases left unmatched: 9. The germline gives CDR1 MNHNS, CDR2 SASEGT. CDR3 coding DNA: TGTGCCAGCACCCAGGGACAGGGAGGTCACGAGCAGTACTTC. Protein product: CASTQGQGGHEQYF.

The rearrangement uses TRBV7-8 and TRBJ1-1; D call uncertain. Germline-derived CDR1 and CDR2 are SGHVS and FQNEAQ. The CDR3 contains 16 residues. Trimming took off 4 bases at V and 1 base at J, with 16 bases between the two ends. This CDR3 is CASSSSRNIGNTEAFF. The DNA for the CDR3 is TGTGCCAGCAGCTCCAGCAGGAACATAGGGAACACTGAAGCTTTCTTT.

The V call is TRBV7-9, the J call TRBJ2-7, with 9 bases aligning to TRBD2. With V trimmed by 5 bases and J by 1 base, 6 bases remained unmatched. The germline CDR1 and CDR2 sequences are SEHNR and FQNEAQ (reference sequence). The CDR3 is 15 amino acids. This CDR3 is CASSALSGGSYEQYF. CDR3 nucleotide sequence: TGTGCCAGCAGCGCCCTCAGCGGGGGGTCCTACGAGCAGTACTTC.

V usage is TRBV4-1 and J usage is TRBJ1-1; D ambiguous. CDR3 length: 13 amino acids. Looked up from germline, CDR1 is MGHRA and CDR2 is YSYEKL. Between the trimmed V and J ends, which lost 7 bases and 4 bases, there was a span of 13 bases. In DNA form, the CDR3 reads TGCGCCAGCACAAAGTCGGGGTTCACTGAAGCTTTCTTT. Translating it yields CASTKSGFTEAFF.

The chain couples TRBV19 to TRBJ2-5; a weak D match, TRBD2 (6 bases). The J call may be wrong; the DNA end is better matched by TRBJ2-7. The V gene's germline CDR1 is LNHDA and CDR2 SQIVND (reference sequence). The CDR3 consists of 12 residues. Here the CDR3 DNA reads TGTGCCAGTAACGGGGGTTCTCACGAGCAGTACTTC. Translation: CASNGGSHEQYF.

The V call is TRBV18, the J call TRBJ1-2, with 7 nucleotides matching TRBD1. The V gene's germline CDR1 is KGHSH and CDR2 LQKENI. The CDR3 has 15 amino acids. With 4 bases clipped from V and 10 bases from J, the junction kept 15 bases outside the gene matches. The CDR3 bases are TGTGCCAGCTCACTCACAGCCGGGACAGAGATTTACTACACCTTC. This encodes CASSLTAGTEIYYTF.

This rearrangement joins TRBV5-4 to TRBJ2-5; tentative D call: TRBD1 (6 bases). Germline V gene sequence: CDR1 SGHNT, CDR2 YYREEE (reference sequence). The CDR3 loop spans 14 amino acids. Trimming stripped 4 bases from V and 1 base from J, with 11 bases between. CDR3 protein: CASSGRQVQETQYF. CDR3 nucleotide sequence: TGTGCCAGCAGCGGGAGACAGGTCCAAGAGACCCAGTACTTC.

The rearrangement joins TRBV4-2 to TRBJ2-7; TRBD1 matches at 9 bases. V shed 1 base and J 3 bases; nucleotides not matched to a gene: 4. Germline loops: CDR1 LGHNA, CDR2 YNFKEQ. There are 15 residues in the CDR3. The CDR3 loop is CASSQGTGDVYEQYF. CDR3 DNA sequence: TGTGCCAGCAGCCAAGGGACAGGGGATGTCTACGAGCAGTACTTC.

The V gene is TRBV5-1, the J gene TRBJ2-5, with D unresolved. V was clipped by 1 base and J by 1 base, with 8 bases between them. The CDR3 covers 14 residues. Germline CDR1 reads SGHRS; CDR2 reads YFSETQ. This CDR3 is CASSLTPGQETQYF. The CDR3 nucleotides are TGCGCCAGCAGCTTGACCCCCGGCCAAGAGACCCAGTACTTC.

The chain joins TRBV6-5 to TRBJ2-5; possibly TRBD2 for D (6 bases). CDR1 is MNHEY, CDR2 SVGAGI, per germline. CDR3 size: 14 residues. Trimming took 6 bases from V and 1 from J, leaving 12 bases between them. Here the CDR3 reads CASREGTLQETQYF. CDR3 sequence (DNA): TGTGCCAGCAGGGAGGGCACCCTCCAAGAGACCCAGTACTTC.

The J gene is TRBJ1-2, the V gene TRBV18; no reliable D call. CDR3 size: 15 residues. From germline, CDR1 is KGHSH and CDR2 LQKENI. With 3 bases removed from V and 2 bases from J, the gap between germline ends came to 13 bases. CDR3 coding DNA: TGTGCCAGCTCACCTATGGAGGGAGCGAACTATGGCTACACCTTC. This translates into CASSPMEGANYGYTF. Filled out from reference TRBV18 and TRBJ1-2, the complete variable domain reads NAGVMQNPRHLVRRRGQEARLRCSPMKGHSHVYWYRQLPEEGLKFMVYLQKENIIDESGMPKERFSAEFPKEGPSILRIQQVVRGDSAAYFCASSPMEGANYGYTFGSGTRLTVV.